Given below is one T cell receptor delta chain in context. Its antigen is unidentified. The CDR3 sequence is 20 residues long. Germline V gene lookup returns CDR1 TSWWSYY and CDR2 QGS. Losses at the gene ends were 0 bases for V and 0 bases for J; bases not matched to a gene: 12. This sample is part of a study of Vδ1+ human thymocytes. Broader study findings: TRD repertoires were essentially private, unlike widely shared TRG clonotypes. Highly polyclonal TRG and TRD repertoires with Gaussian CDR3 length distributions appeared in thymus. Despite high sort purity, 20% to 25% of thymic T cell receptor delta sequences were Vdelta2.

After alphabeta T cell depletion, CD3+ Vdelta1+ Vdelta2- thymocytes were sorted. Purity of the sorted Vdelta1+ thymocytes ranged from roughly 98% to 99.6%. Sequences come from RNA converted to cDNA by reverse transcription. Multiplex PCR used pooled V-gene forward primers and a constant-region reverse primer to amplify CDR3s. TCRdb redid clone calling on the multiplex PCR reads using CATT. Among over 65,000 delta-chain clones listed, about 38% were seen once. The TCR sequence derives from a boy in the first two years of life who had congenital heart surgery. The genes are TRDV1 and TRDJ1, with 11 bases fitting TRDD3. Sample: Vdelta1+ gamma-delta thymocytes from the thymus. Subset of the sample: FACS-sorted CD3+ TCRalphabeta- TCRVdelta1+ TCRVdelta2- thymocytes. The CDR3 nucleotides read TGTGCTCTTGGGGAACTATCCCAGTTCTGGGGGATACTCAACACCGATAAACTCATCTTT. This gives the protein CALGELSQFWGILNTDKLIF.